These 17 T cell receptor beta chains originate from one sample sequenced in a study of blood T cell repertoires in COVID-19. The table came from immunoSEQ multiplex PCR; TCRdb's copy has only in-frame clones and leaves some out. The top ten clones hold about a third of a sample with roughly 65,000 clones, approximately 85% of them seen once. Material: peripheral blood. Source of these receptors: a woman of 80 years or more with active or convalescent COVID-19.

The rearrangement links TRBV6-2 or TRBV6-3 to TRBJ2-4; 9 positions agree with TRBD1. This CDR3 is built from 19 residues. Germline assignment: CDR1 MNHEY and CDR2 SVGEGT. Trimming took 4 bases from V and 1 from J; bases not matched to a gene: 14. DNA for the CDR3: TGTGCCAGCAGTTCCCCGGGACAGGGCTTTCGAAGGGCCAAAAACATTCAGTACTTC. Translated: CASSSPGQGFRRAKNIQYF.

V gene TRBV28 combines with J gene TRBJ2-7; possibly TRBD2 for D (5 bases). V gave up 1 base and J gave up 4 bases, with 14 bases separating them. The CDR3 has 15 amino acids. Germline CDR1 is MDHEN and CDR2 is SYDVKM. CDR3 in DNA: TGTGCCAGCAGTTTATTGCCCGCGGGTAGGTACGAGCAGTACTTC. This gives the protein CASSLLPAGRYEQYF.

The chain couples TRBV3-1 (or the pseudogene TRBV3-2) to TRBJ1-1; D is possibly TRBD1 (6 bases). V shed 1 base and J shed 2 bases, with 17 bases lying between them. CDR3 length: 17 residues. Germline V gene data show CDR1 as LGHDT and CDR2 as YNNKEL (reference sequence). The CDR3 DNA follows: TGTGCCAGCAGCCAAGTAGTAACCTGGACAGCAAACACTGAAGCTTTCTTT. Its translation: CASSQVVTWTANTEAFF.

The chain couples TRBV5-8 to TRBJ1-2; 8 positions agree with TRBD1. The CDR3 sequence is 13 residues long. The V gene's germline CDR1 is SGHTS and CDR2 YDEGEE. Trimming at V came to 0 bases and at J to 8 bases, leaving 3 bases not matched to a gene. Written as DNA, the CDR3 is TGTGCCAGCAGCTTGGGGACAGGGCTAGGCTACACCTTC. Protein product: CASSLGTGLGYTF.

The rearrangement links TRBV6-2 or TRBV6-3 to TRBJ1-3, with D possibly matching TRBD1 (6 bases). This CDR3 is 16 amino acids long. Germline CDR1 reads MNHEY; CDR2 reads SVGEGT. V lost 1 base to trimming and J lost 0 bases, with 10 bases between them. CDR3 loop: CASSYFRDTSGNTIYF. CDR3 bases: TGTGCCAGCAGTTACTTCCGGGACACCTCTGGAAACACCATATATTTT.

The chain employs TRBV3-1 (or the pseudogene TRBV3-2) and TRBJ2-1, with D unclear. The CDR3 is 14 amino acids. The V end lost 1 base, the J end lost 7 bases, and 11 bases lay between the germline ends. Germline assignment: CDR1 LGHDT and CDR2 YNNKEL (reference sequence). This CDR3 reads CASSQGARVNEQFF. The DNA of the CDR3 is TGTGCCAGCAGCCAAGGGGCCCGAGTTAATGAGCAGTTCTTC.

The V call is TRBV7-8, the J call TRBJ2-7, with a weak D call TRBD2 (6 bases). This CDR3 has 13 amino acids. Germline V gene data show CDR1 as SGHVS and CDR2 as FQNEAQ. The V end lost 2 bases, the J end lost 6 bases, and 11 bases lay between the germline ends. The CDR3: CASSLSLGGEQYF. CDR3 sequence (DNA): TGTGCCAGCAGCTTAAGTCTGGGGGGCGAGCAGTACTTC.

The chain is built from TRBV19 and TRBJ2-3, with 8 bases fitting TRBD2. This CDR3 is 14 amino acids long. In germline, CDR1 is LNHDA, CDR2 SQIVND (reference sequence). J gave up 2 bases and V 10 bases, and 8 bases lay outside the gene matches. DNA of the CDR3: TGTGCCACTTCGACTAGCGCGGACACAGATACGCAGTATTTT. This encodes CATSTSADTDTQYF.

The CDR3 DNA sequence: TGTGCCAGCTCACGAGACAGGGGGCCTGAAGAGACCCAGTACTTC. Residues: CASSRDRGPEETQYF. The V gene is TRBV18, the J gene TRBJ2-5, with 10 bases that match TRBD1. The CDR3 is 15 amino acids. Unmatched junction bases numbered 5, after V lost 4 bases and J lost 3 bases. Germline loops: CDR1 KGHSH, CDR2 LQKENI.

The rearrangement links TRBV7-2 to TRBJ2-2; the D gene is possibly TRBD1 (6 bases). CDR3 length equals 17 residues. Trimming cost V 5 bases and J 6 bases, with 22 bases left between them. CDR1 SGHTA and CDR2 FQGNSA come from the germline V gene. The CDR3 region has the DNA TGTGCCAGCAGCCTCGGCAGGGGCTTTTGGTTGGCCGGGGAGCTGTTTTTT. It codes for CASSLGRGFWLAGELFF.

CDR3: CASSVEASGRRETQYF. CDR3 nucleotides: TGTGCCAGCAGCGTAGAGGCCAGCGGACGTCGTGAGACCCAGTACTTC. This chain joins TRBV9 and TRBJ2-5; the D gene is possibly TRBD2 (5 bases). The CDR3 contains 16 residues. CDR1 SGDLS and CDR2 YYNGEE come from the germline V gene. The V gene lost 0 bases and the J gene lost 5 bases, with 17 bases spanning the gap.

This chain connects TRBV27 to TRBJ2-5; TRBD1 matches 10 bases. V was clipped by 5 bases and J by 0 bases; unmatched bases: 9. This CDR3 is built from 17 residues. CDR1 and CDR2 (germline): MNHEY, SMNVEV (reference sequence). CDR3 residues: CASSLRAGQGYQETQYF. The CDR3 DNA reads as TGTGCCAGCAGTCTACGGGCGGGACAGGGGTACCAAGAGACCCAGTACTTC.

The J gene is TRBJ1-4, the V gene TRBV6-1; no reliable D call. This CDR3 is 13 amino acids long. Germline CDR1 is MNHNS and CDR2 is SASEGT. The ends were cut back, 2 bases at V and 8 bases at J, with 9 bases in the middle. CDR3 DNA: TGTGCCAGCAGTGAAACACCGGGGGAAAAACTGTTTTTT. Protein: CASSETPGEKLFF.

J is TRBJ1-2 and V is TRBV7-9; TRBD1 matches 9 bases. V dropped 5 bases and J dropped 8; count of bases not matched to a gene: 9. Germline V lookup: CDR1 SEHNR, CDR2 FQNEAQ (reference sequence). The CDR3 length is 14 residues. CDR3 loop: CASSLRRQGVGYTF. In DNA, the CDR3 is TGTGCCAGCAGCCTCCGGAGACAGGGGGTGGGCTACACCTTC.

The CDR3 spells CASSFLERGGAMNTQYF. The CDR3 DNA is TGTGCCAGCAGTTTTCTGGAGCGGGGGGGAGCAATGAATACGCAGTATTTT. This chain joins TRBV6-2 or TRBV6-3 and TRBJ2-3, with 10 bases lining up with TRBD2. Trimming took 4 bases from V and 7 from J; bases not matched to a gene: 14. CDR1 is MNHEY and CDR2 is SVGEGT in the germline V gene. The CDR3 loop spans 17 amino acids.

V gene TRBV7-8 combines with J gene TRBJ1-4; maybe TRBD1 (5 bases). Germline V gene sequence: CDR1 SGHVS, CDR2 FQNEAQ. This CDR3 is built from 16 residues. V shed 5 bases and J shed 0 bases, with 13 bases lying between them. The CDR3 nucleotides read TGTGCCAGCAGCCCCTGGCCAGGGCCAACTAATGAAAAACTGTTTTTT. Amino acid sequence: CASSPWPGPTNEKLFF.

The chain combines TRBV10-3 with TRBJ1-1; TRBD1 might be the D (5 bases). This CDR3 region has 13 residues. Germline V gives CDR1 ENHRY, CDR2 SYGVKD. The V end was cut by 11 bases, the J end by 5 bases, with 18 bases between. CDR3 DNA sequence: TGTGCCTCCCACCAGGGCGTAGAGACTGAAGCTTTCTTT. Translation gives CASHQGVETEAFF.